One TCR beta chain is described in this entry. This specimen comes from a study of blood T cell repertoires in COVID-19. Sequencing was performed with immunoSEQ multiplex PCR; in TCRdb, only in-frame clones are kept and a portion is missing. The data show 350,000 or so clones, with roughly 90% seen just once and 6.5% held by the top ten. Per germline, CDR1 SGHVS and CDR2 FNYEAQ. The V end lost 5 bases, the J end lost 2 bases, and 15 bases lay between the germline ends. There are 16 residues in the CDR3. The chain carries TRBV7-6 and TRBJ2-2; D perhaps matches TRBD2 (6 bases). The sequenced material came from peripheral blood. The sequence derives from a man aged 18 to 30 with active or convalescent COVID-19. In DNA form, the CDR3 reads TGTGCCAGCAGCCAAATAGGGGCGGGAAACACCGGGGAGCTGTTTTTT. Its translation: CASSQIGAGNTGELFF.